Below, 25 T cell receptor beta chains from the same sample are listed, as sequenced in a study of cytomegalovirus exposure and HLA in healthy donors. 13 Jbeta primers and 60 Vbeta primers were used for the PCR. The assay was immunoSEQ multiplex PCR, and TCRdb's table has in-frame clones only and misses some. The data hold 140,000 to 150,000 clones, with around three quarters observed a single time. The sequencing sample was made of PBMCs. These receptors were taken from a man aged 35 to 55 in good health and CMV-seropositive.

The chain employs TRBV7-9 and TRBJ2-7; the D is unclear. From germline, CDR1 is SEHNR and CDR2 FQNEAQ (reference sequence). Trimming left V 5 bases short and J 4 bases short, with 9 bases between. This CDR3 spans 12 amino acids. The CDR3 DNA reads as TGTGCCAGCAGCCCAGTGGCTTACGAGCAGTACTTC. The encoded protein is CASSPVAYEQYF.

V and J are TRBV19 and TRBJ1-6, with D maybe TRBD1 (5 bases). The CDR3 consists of 13 residues. The V end was cut by 6 bases, the J end by 8 bases, with 11 bases between. CDR1 is LNHDA and CDR2 is SQIVND in the germline V gene (reference sequence). The CDR3 loop reads CASRRQGDSPLHF. The DNA for the CDR3 is TGTGCCAGTAGGCGGCAGGGTGATTCACCCCTCCACTTT.

V is TRBV6-1 and J is TRBJ2-2; 9 positions match TRBD2. J lost 0 bases, V lost 4 bases, and 0 bases had no gene match. The CDR3 is 15 residues long. Germline V gives CDR1 MNHNS, CDR2 SASEGT. CDR3 region: CASSGTSANTGELFF. CDR3 DNA: TGTGCCAGCAGTGGGACTAGCGCGAACACCGGGGAGCTGTTTTTT.

In this sample, this clone turned up once. The V call is TRBV5-4, the J call TRBJ2-1; D gene ambiguous. Trimming took 4 bases from V and 8 from J, leaving 19 bases between them. CDR1 and CDR2 (germline): SGHNT, YYREEE (reference sequence). CDR3 size: 15 residues. CDR3 in amino acids: CASSKTGDLLDEQFF. CDR3 DNA: TGTGCCAGCAGCAAGACTGGTGACCTCTTGGATGAGCAGTTCTTC.

Only one count was recorded for this clone. The genes are TRBV27 and TRBJ2-5, with 9 positions matching TRBD1. The CDR3 covers 16 residues. The junction had 10 bases not matched to a gene; V was cut back by 5 bases and J by 3 bases. The germline CDR1 and CDR2 sequences are MNHEY and SMNVEV (reference sequence). CDR3 in DNA: TGTGCCAGCAGTCCTTGGGACAGGGTAACGAAAGAGACCCAGTACTTC. Its translation is CASSPWDRVTKETQYF.

The chain employs TRBV6-5 and TRBJ1-6; TRBD1 aligns across 7 bases. Germline-derived CDR1 and CDR2 are MNHEY and SVGAGI. V trimming: 7 bases; J trimming: 9 bases; junction bases outside the gene matches: 9. The length of the CDR3 is 14 residues. For the CDR3, the DNA is TGTGCCAGCACCGCCGGGACAGTACGTTCACCCCTCCACTTT. It specifies CASTAGTVRSPLHF.

J is TRBJ1-5 and V is TRBV18; D unclear. CDR1 is KGHSH, CDR2 LQKENI, per germline. The V end was cut by 3 bases, the J end by 3 bases, with 6 bases between. The length of the CDR3 is 13 residues. The CDR3 nucleotides are TGTGCCAGCTCACCGGGCAACAATCAGCCCCAGCATTTT. As protein: CASSPGNNQPQHF.

This clone was seen only once. This sequence joins TRBV6-5 and TRBJ1-3; D gene unclear. CDR3 length equals 12 residues. V was trimmed by 9 bases and J by 4 bases, leaving 10 bases between them. The germline V gene has CDR1 MNHEY and CDR2 SVGAGI. The CDR3 loop reads CARREAGNTIYF. CDR3 in DNA: TGTGCCAGGAGGGAGGCCGGAAACACCATATATTTT.

This rearrangement joins TRBV6-6 to TRBJ2-1, with D unresolved. Germline lookup yields CDR1 MNHNY and CDR2 SVGAGI (reference sequence). This CDR3 has 13 residues. Trimming removed 0 bases from V and 7 bases from J, with 7 bases in between. The CDR3 DNA sequence: TGTGCCAGCAGTTACTCCGCTAGGAATGAGCAGTTCTTC. Its protein product is CASSYSARNEQFF.

The V and J genes are TRBV5-4 and TRBJ2-7, with D tentatively TRBD2 (5 bases). CDR3 size: 13 residues. Germline V gene sequence: CDR1 SGHNT, CDR2 YYREEE (reference sequence). The V and J ends lost 4 bases and 3 bases respectively, with 11 bases between them. The CDR3 loop is CASSLDFLYEQYF. In nucleotides, the CDR3 is TGTGCCAGCAGCCTGGACTTTCTCTACGAGCAGTACTTC.

The V call is TRBV18, the J call TRBJ2-5, with 13 nucleotides matching TRBD2. The V gene end was trimmed by 6 bases and the J gene end by 5 bases; junction bases not matched to a gene: 6. CDR1 KGHSH and CDR2 LQKENI come from the germline V gene. The CDR3 contains 15 residues. This chain's CDR3 is CASSSGLAGVETQYF. The CDR3 nucleotides are TGTGCCAGCTCTTCCGGACTAGCGGGAGTGGAGACCCAGTACTTC.

The chain uses TRBV12-5 and TRBJ2-7; 7 bases are shared with TRBD1. Looked up from germline, CDR1 is LGHNT and CDR2 is FRNRAP. The CDR3 spans 15 residues. The junction had 6 bases not matched to a gene; V was cut back by 2 bases and J by 2 bases. The CDR3 spells CASGLTGANAYEQYF. CDR3 nucleotides: TGTGCTAGTGGTTTGACAGGGGCGAACGCCTACGAGCAGTACTTC.

The chain recombines TRBV5-1 with TRBJ2-7; 8 positions agree with TRBD2. With V trimmed by 0 bases and J by 2 bases, 10 bases remained unmatched. Germline CDR1 SGHRS, CDR2 YFSETQ. CDR3 length equals 17 residues. CDR3 bases: TGCGCCAGCAGCTTGGTTCCCCCTAGCGGGCGACCCTACGAGCAGTACTTC. The encoded protein is CASSLVPPSGRPYEQYF.

V gene TRBV4-1 combines with J gene TRBJ1-2; D not certain. CDR1 MGHRA and CDR2 YSYEKL come from the germline V gene. This CDR3 contains 15 residues. V was shortened by 1 base and J by 4 bases, with 13 bases between the two germline ends. This CDR3 is CASSQGGGNRYGYTF. The CDR3 DNA follows: TGCGCCAGCAGCCAAGGGGGAGGGAACCGCTATGGCTACACCTTC.

The chain uses TRBV2 and TRBJ2-1, with 14 nucleotides matching TRBD2. With 6 bases clipped from V and 8 bases from J, the junction kept 12 bases outside the gene matches. The germline CDR1 and CDR2 sequences are SNHLY and FYNNEI. The CDR3 loop spans 17 amino acids. The CDR3 region is CASSDPRLAGGWDEQFF. CDR3 in DNA: TGTGCCAGCAGCGACCCAAGACTAGCGGGAGGGTGGGATGAGCAGTTCTTC.

This chain uses TRBV7-8 with TRBJ1-2, with unresolved D. The CDR3 consists of 14 residues. From germline, CDR1 is SGHVS and CDR2 FQNEAQ. V was pared by 1 base and J by 1 base, with 7 bases between. CDR3 coding DNA: TGTGCCAGCAGCTTAGGGTCGGGTAACTATGGCTACACCTTC. This translates into CASSLGSGNYGYTF.

V gene TRBV15 combines with J gene TRBJ2-1; TRBD2 is a possible D gene (5 bases). The germline CDR1 and CDR2 sequences are LNHNV and YYDKDF (reference sequence). Trimming removed 0 bases from V and 3 bases from J, with 18 bases in between. This CDR3 has 18 amino acids. The CDR3 protein is CATSRDSWRRAFYNEQFF. The CDR3 DNA is TGTGCCACCAGCAGAGATTCATGGAGGCGGGCATTCTACAATGAGCAGTTCTTC.

V usage is TRBV4-1 and J usage is TRBJ2-2; D gene ambiguous. The CDR3 is made up of 15 amino acids. The V and J ends lost 1 base and 2 bases respectively, with 8 bases between them. CDR1 MGHRA and CDR2 YSYEKL come from the germline V gene. CDR3 sequence (DNA): TGCGCCAGCAGCCAAGGACTCGTTAACACCGGGGAGCTGTTTTTT. Protein sequence: CASSQGLVNTGELFF.

The rearrangement uses TRBV7-2 and TRBJ1-1; TRBD1 matches 7 bases. CDR1 is SGHTA and CDR2 is FQGNSA in the germline V gene. The V gene end was trimmed by 3 bases and the J gene end by 11 bases; junction bases not matched to a gene: 12. The CDR3 has 14 amino acids. CDR3 loop: CASSFPGTAPHAFF. For the CDR3, the DNA is TGTGCCAGCAGCTTTCCCGGGACAGCGCCCCACGCTTTCTTT.

The rearrangement uses TRBV12-5 and TRBJ2-7, with no clear D. Germline CDR1 and CDR2: LGHNT and FRNRAP. CDR3 size: 12 residues. Trimming shortened V by 6 bases and J by 0 bases, and 6 bases separated the two germline ends. CDR3 nucleotides: TGTGCTAGTGGGCAGGCCTCCTACGAGCAGTACTTC. Residues: CASGQASYEQYF.

This chain connects TRBV30 to TRBJ2-7; TRBD1 aligns across 8 bases. The germline gives CDR1 GTSNPN, CDR2 SVGIG (reference sequence). Germline trimming cut 1 base from V and 3 bases from J; bases unmatched to any gene: 5. The CDR3 length is 14 residues. In DNA, the CDR3 is TGTGCCTGGAGTGGGAAAACAGGGGGCTACGAGCAGTACTTC. Its protein is CAWSGKTGGYEQYF.

This clone came up once. The chain combines TRBV28 with TRBJ1-5; the D is unclear. This CDR3 has 13 amino acids. Trimming left V 5 bases short and J 7 bases short, with 12 bases between. The germline V gene has CDR1 MDHEN and CDR2 SYDVKM. CDR3 sequence (DNA): TGTGCCAGCAGTCGCCTGGGGAGGCAGCCCCAGCATTTT. Its protein product is CASSRLGRQPQHF. Using reference TRBV28 and TRBJ1-5 for the parts outside the CDR3, the full variable domain is DVKVTQSSRYLVKRTGEKVFLECVQDMDHENMFWYRQDPGLGLRLIYFSYDVKMKEKGDIPEGYSVSREKKERFSLILESASTNQTSMYLCASSRLGRQPQHFGDGTRLSIL.

The chain links TRBV4-1 to TRBJ1-1; the D gene is possibly TRBD1 (5 bases). In germline, CDR1 is MGHRA, CDR2 YSYEKL. V gave up 4 bases and J gave up 8 bases, with 23 bases separating them. The length of the CDR3 is 16 residues. CDR3 nucleotides: TGCGCCAGCAGCCCCAAACGGAGCAGGGTGACTGAGGAAGCTTTCTTT. Translating gives CASSPKRSRVTEEAFF.

The V call is TRBV28, the J call TRBJ1-2; possible D gene TRBD1, 5 bases. Deletions cut 6 bases from V and 8 bases from J, with 16 bases between. The germline V gene encodes CDR1 MDHEN and CDR2 SYDVKM. The CDR3 is 13 residues long. The CDR3 DNA reads TGTGCCAGCAGACCGGGACCGGGGGGGGGCTACACCTTC. Residues: CASRPGPGGGYTF.

The rearrangement uses TRBV11-2 and TRBJ2-1; no firm D call. CDR3 length equals 20 residues. V shed 0 bases and J shed 4 bases, with 25 bases lying between them. Germline CDR1 and CDR2: SGHAT and FQNNGV. CDR3 in amino acids: CASSLEWVSPRLGPYNEQFF. DNA of the CDR3: TGTGCCAGCAGCTTAGAATGGGTCAGTCCCAGGTTGGGCCCATACAATGAGCAGTTCTTC.